This TCR beta chain comes out of a study of patients and donors after allogeneic stem cell transplantation. TCRdb re-called the RT-PCR reads through MiXCR, storing one row per CDR3 protein. The sample includes about 110,000 distinct CDR3 sequences, around 35% of them seen just once. The germline CDR1 and CDR2 sequences are DFQATT and SNEGSKA (reference sequence). This CDR3 spans 15 amino acids. The V and J ends lost 5 bases and 7 bases, in that order; junction bases with no gene match: 8. This clonotype originated in a human donor who was either an allogeneic HSCT recipient or a stem cell or donor lymphocyte infusion donor (not recorded which). It is not recorded whose cells these are; they may come from a transplant donor. The chain combines TRBV20-1 with TRBJ2-2; TRBD2 aligns across 12 bases. Sequencing used blood, either unsorted or a sorted T cell fraction (not recorded which). The CDR3 sequence: CSAVTSGRSGGELFF. CDR3 in DNA: TGCAGTGCTGTGACTAGCGGGAGATCTGGCGGGGAGCTGTTTTTT.